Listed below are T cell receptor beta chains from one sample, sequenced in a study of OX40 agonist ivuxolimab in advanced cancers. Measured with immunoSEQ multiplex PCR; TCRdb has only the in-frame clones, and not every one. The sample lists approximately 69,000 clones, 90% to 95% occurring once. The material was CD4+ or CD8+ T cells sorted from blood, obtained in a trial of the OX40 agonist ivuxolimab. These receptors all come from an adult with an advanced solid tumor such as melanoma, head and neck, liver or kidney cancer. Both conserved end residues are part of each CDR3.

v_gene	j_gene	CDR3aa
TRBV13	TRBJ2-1	CASGRGSSYNEQFF
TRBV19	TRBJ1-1	CASSILPGQGLNTEAFF
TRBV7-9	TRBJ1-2	CASSPDTRRGYGYTF
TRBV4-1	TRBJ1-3	CASSQEQGLTGNTIYF
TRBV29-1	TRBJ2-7	CSVEVRYEQYF
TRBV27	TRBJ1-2	CASRPLGQGAYGYTF
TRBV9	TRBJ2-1	CASSVTGGGGYEQFF
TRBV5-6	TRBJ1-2	CASSLGAGPYGYTF
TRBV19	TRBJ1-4	CASSITPWEKLFF
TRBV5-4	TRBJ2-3	CASSLLVRVDRSTDTQYF
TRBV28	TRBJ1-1	CASGGNTEAFF
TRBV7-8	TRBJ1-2	CASSLVLDSYGYTF
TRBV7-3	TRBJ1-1	CASSLSAWTEAFF
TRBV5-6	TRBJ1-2	CASSLGGVLNYGYTF
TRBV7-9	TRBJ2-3	CASSPWQGRTDTQYF
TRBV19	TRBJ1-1	CASSMGAGMNTEAFF
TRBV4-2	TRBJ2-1	CASSQSSEGRYNNEQFF
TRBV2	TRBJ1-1	CASSDRWAIPDNTEAFF
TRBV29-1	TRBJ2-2	CSVEIPQGYTGELFF
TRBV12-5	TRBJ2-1	CASGLPGLALYNEQFF